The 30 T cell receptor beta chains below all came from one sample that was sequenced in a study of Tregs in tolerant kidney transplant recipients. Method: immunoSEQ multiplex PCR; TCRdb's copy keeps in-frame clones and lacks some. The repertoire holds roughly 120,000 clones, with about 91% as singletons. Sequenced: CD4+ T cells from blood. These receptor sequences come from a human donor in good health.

In nucleotides, the CDR3 is TGTGCCAGCAGCTCCCCCACTAGTGGGAACTATGGCTACACCTTC. It is translated as CASSSPTSGNYGYTF. The V and J genes are TRBV27 and TRBJ1-2, with no clear D. V lost 6 bases and J 2 bases, leaving 16 bases between the germline ends. Germline CDR1 is MNHEY and CDR2 is SMNVEV (reference sequence). The CDR3 is made up of 15 amino acids.

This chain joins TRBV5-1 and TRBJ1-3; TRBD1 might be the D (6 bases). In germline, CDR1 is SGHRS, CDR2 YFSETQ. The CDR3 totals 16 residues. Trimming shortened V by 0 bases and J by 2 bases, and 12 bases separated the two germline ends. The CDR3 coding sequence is TGCGCCAGCAGCTTGGAGGTAGGACAGACTGGAAACACCATATATTTT. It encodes CASSLEVGQTGNTIYF.

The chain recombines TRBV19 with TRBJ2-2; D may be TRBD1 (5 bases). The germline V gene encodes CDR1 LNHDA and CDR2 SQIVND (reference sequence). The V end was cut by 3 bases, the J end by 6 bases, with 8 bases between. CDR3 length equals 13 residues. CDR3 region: CASSISGPGELFF. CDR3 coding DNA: TGTGCCAGTAGTATTTCAGGGCCCGGGGAGCTGTTTTTT.

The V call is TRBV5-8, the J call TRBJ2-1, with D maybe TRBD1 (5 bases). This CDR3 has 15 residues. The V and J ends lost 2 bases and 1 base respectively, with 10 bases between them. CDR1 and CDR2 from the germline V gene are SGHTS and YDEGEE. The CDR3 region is CASSFQGASYNEQFF. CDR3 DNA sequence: TGTGCCAGCAGCTTCCAGGGCGCTTCCTACAATGAGCAGTTCTTC.

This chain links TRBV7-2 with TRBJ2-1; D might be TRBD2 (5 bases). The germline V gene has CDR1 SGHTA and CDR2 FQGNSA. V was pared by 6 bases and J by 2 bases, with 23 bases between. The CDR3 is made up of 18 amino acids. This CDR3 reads CASSHLLARRGTYNEQFF. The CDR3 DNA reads TGTGCCAGCAGTCATCTCTTAGCGCGGAGAGGGACCTACAATGAGCAGTTCTTC. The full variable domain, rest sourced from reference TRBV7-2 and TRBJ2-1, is GAGVSQSPSNKVTEKGKDVELRCDPISGHTALYWYRQSLGQGLEFLIYFQGNSAPDKSGLPSDRFSAERTGGSVSTLTIQRTQQEDSAVYLCASSHLLARRGTYNEQFFGPGTRLTVL.

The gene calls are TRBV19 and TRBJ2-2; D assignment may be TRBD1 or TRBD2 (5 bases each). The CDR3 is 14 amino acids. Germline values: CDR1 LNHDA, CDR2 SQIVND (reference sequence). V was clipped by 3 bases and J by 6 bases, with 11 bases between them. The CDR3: CASSILGTAGELFF. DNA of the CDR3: TGTGCCAGTAGTATCCTCGGGACCGCCGGGGAGCTGTTTTTT.

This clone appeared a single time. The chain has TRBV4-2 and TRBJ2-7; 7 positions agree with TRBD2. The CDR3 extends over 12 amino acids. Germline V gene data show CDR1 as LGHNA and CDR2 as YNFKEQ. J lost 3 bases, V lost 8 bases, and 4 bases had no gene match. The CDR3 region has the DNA TGTGCCAGCGGACTAGTAGGCTACGAGCAGTACTTC. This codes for CASGLVGYEQYF.

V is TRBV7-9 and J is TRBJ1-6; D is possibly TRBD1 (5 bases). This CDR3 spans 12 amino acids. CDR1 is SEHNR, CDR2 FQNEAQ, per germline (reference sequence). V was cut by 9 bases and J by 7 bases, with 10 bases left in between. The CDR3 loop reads CASHRQNSPLHF. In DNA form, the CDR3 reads TGTGCCAGTCACAGGCAGAATTCACCCCTCCACTTT.

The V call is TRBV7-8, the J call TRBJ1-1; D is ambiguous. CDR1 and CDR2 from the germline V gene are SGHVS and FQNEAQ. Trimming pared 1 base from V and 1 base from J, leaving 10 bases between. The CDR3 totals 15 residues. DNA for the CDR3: TGTGCCAGCAGCTTAGTTGGGCGGAAGAACACTGAAGCTTTCTTT. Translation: CASSLVGRKNTEAFF.

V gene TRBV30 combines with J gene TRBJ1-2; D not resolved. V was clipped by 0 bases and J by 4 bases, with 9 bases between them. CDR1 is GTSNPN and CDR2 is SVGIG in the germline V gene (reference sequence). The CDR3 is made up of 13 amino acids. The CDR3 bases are TGTGCCTGGAGTGTACTTCGGTCCTATGGCTACACCTTC. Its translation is CAWSVLRSYGYTF.

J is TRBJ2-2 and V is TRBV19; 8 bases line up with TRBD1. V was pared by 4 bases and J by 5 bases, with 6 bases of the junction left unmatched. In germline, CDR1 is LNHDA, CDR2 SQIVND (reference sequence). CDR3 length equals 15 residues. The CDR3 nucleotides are TGTGCCAGTAGTACAAGACAGGGGTCAACCGGGGAGCTGTTTTTT. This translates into CASSTRQGSTGELFF.

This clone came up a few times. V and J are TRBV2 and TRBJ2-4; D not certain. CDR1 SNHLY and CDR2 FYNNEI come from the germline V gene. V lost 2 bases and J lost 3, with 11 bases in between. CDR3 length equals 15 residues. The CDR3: CASSEPLAVKNIQYF. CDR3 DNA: TGTGCCAGCAGTGAACCCTTAGCCGTCAAAAACATTCAGTACTTC.

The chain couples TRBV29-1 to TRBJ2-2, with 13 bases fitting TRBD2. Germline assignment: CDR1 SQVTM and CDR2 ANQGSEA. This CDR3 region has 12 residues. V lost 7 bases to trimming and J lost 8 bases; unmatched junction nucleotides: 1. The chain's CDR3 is CSAGLAGGELFF. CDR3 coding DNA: TGCAGCGCGGGACTAGCGGGGGGGGAGCTGTTTTTT.

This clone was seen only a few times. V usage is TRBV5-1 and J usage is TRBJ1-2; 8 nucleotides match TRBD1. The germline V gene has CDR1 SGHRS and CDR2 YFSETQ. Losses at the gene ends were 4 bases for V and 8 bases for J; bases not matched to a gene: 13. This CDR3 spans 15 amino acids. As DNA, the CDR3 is TGCGCCAGCAGCCCCCGGGACAGGCGGATGTCGGGCTACACCTTC. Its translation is CASSPRDRRMSGYTF.

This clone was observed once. The CDR3 DNA reads as TGTGCCAGTAGTTCCAGCGGGAGTTCCTACAATGAGCAGTTCTTC. It yields the protein CASSSSGSSYNEQFF. The chain couples TRBV19 to TRBJ2-1; 8 bases match TRBD2. With V trimmed by 5 bases and J by 1 base, 4 bases remained unmatched. The CDR3 consists of 15 residues. The germline V gene encodes CDR1 LNHDA and CDR2 SQIVND (reference sequence).

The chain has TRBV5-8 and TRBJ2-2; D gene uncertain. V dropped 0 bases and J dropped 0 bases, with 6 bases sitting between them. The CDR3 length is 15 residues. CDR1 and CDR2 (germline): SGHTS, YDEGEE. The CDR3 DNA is TGTGCCAGCAGCTTGGCGGATACGAACACCGGGGAGCTGTTTTTT. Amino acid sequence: CASSLADTNTGELFF.

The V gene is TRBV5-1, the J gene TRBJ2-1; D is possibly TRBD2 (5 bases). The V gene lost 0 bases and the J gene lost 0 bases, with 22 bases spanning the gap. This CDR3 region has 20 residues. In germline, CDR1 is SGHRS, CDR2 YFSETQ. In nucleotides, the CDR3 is TGCGCCAGCAGCTTGGAATGGTCCGGACGGGGAGCTAGCTCCTACAATGAGCAGTTCTTC. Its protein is CASSLEWSGRGASSYNEQFF. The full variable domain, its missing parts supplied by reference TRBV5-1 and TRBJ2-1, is KAGVTQTPRYLIKTRGQQVTLSCSPISGHRSVSWYQQTPGQGLQFLFEYFSETQRNKGNFPGRFSGRQFSNSRSEMNVSTLELGDSALYLCASSLEWSGRGASSYNEQFFGPGTRLTVL.

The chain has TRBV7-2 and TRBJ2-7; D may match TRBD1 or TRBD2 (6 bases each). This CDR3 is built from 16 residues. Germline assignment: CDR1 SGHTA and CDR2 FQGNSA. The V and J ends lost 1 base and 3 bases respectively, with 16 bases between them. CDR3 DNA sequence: TGTGCCAGCAGCTTAGGGGGGGCAGCGGGCGACTACGAGCAGTACTTC. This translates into CASSLGGAAGDYEQYF.

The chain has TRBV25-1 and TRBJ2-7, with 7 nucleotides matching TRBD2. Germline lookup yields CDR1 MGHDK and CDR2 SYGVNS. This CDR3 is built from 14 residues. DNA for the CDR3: TGTCCTTTAGCCCGGGAGGCCATCTCCTACGAGCAGTACTTC. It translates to CPLAREAISYEQYF.

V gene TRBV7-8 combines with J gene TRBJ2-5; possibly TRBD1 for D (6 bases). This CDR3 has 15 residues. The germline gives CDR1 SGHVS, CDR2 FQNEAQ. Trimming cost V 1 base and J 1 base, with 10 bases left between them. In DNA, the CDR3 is TGTGCCAGCAGCTTAGGGGGGACATTCCAAGAGACCCAGTACTTC. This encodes CASSLGGTFQETQYF.

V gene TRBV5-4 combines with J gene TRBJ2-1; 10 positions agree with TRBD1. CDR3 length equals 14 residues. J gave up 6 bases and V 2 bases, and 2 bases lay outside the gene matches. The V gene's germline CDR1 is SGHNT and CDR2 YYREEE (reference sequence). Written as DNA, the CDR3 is TGTGCCAGCAGCTTAGACAGGGGGCGCAATGAGCAGTTCTTC. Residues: CASSLDRGRNEQFF.

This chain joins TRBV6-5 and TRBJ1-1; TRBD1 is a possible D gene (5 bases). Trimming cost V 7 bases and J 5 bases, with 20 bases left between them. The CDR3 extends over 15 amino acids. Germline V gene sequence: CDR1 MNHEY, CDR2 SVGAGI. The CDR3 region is CASTTGTGWGTEAFF. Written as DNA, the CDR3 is TGTGCCAGCACCACCGGAACAGGATGGGGGACTGAAGCTTTCTTT.

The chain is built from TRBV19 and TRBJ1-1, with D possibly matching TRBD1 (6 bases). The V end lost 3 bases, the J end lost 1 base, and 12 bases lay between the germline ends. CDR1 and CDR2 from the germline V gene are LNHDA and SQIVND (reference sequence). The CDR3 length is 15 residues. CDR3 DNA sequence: TGTGCCAGTAGTATCCTGGACAGACAGAACACTGAAGCTTTCTTT. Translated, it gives CASSILDRQNTEAFF.

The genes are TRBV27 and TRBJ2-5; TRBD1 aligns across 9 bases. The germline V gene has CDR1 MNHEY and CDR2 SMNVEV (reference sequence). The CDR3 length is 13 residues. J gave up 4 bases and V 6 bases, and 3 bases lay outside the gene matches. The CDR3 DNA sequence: TGTGCCAGCAGGCGACAGGGGGGAGAGACCCAGTACTTC. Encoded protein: CASRRQGGETQYF.

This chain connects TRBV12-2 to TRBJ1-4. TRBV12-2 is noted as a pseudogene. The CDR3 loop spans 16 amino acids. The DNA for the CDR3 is TGTGCAAGTCGCTTAAGGCCCCTTACTTATAATGAAAAACTGTTTTTT. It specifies CASRLRPLTYNEKLFF.

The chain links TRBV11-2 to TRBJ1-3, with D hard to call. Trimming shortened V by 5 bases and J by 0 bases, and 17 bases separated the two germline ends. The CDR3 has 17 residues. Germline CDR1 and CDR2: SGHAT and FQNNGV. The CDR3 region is CASSPAQATISGNTIYF. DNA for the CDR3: TGTGCCAGCAGCCCGGCGCAGGCGACCATCTCTGGAAACACCATATATTTT.

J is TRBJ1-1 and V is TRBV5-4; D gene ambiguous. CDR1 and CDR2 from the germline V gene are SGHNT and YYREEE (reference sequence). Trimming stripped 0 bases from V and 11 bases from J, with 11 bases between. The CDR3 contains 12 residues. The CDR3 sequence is CASSLADGRAFF. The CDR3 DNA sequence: TGTGCCAGCAGCTTGGCCGACGGCCGGGCTTTCTTT.

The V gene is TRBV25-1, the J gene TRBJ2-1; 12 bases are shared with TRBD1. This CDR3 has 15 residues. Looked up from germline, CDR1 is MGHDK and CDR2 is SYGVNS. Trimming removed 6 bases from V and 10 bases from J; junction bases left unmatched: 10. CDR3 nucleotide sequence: TGTGCCAGCAGCCATCCCGGGACAGGGGGCCACGAGCAGTTCTTC. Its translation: CASSHPGTGGHEQFF.

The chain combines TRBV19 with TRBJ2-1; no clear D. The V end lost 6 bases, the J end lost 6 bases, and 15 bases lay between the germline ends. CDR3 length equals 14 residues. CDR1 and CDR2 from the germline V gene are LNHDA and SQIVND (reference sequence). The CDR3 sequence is CASRDIRAPNEQFF. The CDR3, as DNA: TGTGCCAGTAGGGATATTAGGGCCCCCAATGAGCAGTTCTTC.

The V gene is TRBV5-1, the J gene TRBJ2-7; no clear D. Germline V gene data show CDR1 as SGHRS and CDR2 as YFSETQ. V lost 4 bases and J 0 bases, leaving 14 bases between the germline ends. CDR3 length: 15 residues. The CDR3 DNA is TGCGCCAGCAGCCCGACCACCTTGAGCTCCTACGAGCAGTACTTC. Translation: CASSPTTLSSYEQYF.